The following is a T cell receptor (beta chain) sequence with its context. Its antigen is still unknown. These data come from a study of vaccination and CD4 T cells after COVID-19. There are 15 residues in the CDR3. V was cut by 1 base and J by 7 bases, with 14 bases left in between. CDR1 and CDR2 from the germline V gene are LNHDA and SQIVND (reference sequence). The treatment is: roughly ten-day PBMC culture with coronavirus spike peptide pools or control peptides (ViraFEST assay). With the Oncomine TCR Beta short-read assay, DNA from cultured CD4+ T cells was sequenced. TCRdb reprocessed the PCR reads with MiXCR, giving one entry per CDR3 protein. This repertoire shows around 14,000 distinct CDR3 sequences, around 48% found once; its top ten account for 8% to 10%.

The chain has TRBV19 and TRBJ1-5, with D possibly being TRBD1 (5 bases). The source of this sequence is a human donor who had recovered from COVID-19. The material sequenced was CD4+ T cells from blood, cultured in vitro. CDR3 sequence (DNA): TGTGCCAGTAGTATAGCGGGGGGGGGATCCCAGCCCCAGCATTTT. It codes for CASSIAGGGSQPQHF.